This T cell receptor (beta chain) emerged from a study of long-term antiretroviral therapy in people with HIV. Assay version v3.0 of immunoSEQ was used, and it was run at survey level. Profiled with immunoSEQ multiplex PCR; TCRdb holds only in-frame clones, not every one. The sample records over 30,000 clones, about 85% being singletons. The germline V gene encodes CDR1 SGHAT and CDR2 FQNNGV. This CDR3 contains 16 residues. The V gene end was trimmed by 4 bases and the J gene end by 1 base; junction bases not matched to a gene: 3. The specimen was unsorted PBMCs, collected 1.1 years after starting antiretroviral therapy. The chain combines TRBV11-2 with TRBJ2-3, with 12 bases fitting TRBD2. The receptor's source is a young man with HIV. CDR3 protein: CASSSGLAGRTDTQYF. For the CDR3, the DNA is TGTGCCAGCAGCTCCGGACTAGCGGGACGCACAGATACGCAGTATTTT.